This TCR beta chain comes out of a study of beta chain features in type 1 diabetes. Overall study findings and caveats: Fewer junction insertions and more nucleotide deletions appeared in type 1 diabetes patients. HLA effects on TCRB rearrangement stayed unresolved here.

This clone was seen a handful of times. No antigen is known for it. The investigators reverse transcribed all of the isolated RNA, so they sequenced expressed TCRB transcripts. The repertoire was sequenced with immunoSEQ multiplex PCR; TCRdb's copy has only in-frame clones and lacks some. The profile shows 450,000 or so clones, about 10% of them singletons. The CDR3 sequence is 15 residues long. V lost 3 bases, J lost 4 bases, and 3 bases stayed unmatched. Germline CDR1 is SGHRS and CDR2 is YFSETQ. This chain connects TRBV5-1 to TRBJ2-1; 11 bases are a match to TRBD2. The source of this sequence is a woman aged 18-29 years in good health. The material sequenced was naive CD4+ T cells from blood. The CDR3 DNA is TGCGCCAGCAGCTGGGGACTAGCGGAATACAATGAGCAGTTCTTC. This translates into CASSWGLAEYNEQFF.